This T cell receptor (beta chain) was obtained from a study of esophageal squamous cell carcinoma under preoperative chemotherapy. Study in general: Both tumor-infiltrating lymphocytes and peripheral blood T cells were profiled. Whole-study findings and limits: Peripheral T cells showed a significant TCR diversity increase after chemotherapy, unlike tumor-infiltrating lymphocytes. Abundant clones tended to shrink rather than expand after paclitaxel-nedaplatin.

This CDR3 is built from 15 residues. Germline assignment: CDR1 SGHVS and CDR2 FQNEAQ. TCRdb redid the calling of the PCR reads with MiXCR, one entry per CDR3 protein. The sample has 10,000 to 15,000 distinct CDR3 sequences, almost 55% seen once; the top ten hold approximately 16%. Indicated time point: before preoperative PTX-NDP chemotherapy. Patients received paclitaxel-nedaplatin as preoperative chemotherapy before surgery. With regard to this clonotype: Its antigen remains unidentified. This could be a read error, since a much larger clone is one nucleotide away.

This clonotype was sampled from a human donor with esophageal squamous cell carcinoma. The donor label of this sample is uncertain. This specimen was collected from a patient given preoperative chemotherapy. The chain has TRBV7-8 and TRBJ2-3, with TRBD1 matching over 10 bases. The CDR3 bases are TGTGCCAGCTCACCTAGACAGGGGGCTTCAGATAAGCAGTATTTT. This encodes CASSPRQGASDKQYF.